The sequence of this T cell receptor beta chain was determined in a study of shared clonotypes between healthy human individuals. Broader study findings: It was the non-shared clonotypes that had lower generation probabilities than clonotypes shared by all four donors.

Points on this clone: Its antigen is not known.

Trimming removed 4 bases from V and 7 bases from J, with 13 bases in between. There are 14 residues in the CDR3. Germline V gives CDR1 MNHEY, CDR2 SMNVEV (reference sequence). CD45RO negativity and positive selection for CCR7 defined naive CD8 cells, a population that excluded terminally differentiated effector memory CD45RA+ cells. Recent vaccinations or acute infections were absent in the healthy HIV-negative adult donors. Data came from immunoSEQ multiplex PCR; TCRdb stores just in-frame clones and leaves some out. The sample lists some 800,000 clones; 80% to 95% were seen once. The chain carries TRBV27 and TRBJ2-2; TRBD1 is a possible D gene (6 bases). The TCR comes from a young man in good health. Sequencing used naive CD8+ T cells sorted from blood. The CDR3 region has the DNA TGTGCCAGCAGTTCTTACAGGGATAACGGGGAGCTGTTTTTT. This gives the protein CASSSYRDNGELFF.